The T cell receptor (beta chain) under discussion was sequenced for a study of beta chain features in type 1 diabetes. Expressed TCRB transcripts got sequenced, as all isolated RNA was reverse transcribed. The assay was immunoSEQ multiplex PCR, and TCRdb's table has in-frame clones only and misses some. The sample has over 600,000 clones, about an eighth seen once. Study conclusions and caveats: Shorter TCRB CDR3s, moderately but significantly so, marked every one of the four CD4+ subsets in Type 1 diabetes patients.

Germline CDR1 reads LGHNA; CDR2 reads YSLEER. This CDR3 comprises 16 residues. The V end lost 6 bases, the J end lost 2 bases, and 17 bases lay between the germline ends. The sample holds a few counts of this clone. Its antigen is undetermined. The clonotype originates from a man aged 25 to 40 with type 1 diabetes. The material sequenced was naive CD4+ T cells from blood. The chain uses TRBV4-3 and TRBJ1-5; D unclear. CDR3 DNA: TGCGCCAGCAGTTCAAACCTCCGGGTTGGCAATCAGCCCCAGCATTTT. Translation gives CASSSNLRVGNQPQHF.